The 26 T cell receptor beta chains given below trace back to one sample, sequenced in a study of T-cell memory formation after mild COVID-19. TCRdb re-called the 5' RACE reads through MiXCR, storing one row per CDR3 protein. The sample lists approximately 500,000 distinct CDR3 sequences; about 23% were seen once. The material sequenced was PBMCs or a T cell subset sorted from them (not recorded which). The receptors here all came from an adult woman who had mild COVID-19 (a few samples of this study predate the infection). Cell type and time point are not known.

The chain combines TRBV9 with TRBJ2-5; D is unclear. V was shortened by 1 base and J by 5 bases, with 9 bases between the two germline ends. Germline V gene lookup returns CDR1 SGDLS and CDR2 YYNGEE. CDR3 size: 13 residues. CDR3 in DNA: TGTGCCAGCAGCGTAACCGTGCGGGAGACCCAGTACTTC. Translating gives CASSVTVRETQYF.

This chain connects TRBV20-1 to TRBJ2-5; the match to TRBD2 covers 9 bases. Germline V gene lookup returns CDR1 DFQATT and CDR2 SNEGSKA (reference sequence). The CDR3 is made up of 14 amino acids. The V and J ends lost 5 bases and 5 bases, in that order; junction bases with no gene match: 9. The CDR3 nucleotides read TGCAGTGCTCCACCGGGACTAGCAAGGGAGACCCAGTACTTC. Encoded protein: CSAPPGLARETQYF.

This clonotype has more than one count but fewer than ten. CDR3 residues: CASSVKVLAGGRYEQYF. DNA for the CDR3: TGTGCCAGCTCAGTAAAGGTTCTAGCGGGAGGCCGCTACGAGCAGTACTTC. V and J are TRBV18 and TRBJ2-7; 11 bases line up with TRBD2. The CDR3 totals 17 residues. Unmatched junction bases numbered 12, after V lost 5 bases and J lost 3 bases. In germline, CDR1 is KGHSH, CDR2 LQKENI.

There are a few counts of this clonotype. This sequence joins TRBV20-1 and TRBJ2-1, with TRBD2 as a possible D gene (5 bases). The length of the CDR3 is 14 residues. The ends were cut back, 0 bases at V and 3 bases at J, with 9 bases in the middle. Germline CDR1 and CDR2: DFQATT and SNEGSKA (reference sequence). In DNA, the CDR3 is TGCAGTGCTAGAGATACGAGGGACTACAATGAGCAGTTCTTC. The encoded protein is CSARDTRDYNEQFF.

CDR3 sequence (DNA): TGTGCCAGCACCCAGACTGTCTACACAGATACGCAGTATTTT. Protein sequence: CASTQTVYTDTQYF. This sequence joins TRBV6-6 and TRBJ2-3; D unresolved. The V end lost 7 bases, the J end lost 2 bases, and 13 bases lay between the germline ends. The V gene's germline CDR1 is MNHNY and CDR2 SVGAGI (reference sequence). This CDR3 has 14 residues.

This clonotype has only a few counts. The chain couples TRBV13 to TRBJ1-2; no firm D call. The V end was cut by 6 bases, the J end by 4 bases, with 18 bases between. The germline V gene has CDR1 PRHDT and CDR2 FYEKMQ (reference sequence). The CDR3 has 15 residues. CDR3 residues: CASRQNSGESYGYTF. As DNA, the CDR3 is TGTGCCAGCAGACAAAACAGCGGGGAGTCCTATGGCTACACCTTC.

This chain links TRBV24-1 with TRBJ2-5; D is unresolved. The CDR3 loop spans 13 amino acids. The V and J ends lost 0 bases and 11 bases respectively, with 12 bases between them. CDR1 and CDR2 (germline): KGHDR, SFDVKD. This CDR3 reads CATSDLHPGSQYF. The CDR3 bases are TGTGCCACCAGTGATTTGCATCCGGGTTCACAGTACTTC.

This clonotype was observed many times. The CDR3 reads CASSQEAAPGYEQYF. The CDR3 DNA follows: TGCGCCAGCAGCCAAGAGGCCGCACCGGGTTACGAGCAGTACTTC. The rearrangement uses TRBV4-1 and TRBJ2-7; D ambiguous. This CDR3 region has 15 residues. The germline gives CDR1 MGHRA, CDR2 YSYEKL. The V end lost 0 bases, the J end lost 4 bases, and 13 bases lay between the germline ends.

This clonotype was seen more than once but under ten times. The J gene is TRBJ2-7, the V gene TRBV20-1, with a tentative D call TRBD2 (6 bases). Trimming stripped 3 bases from V and 0 bases from J, with 12 bases between. This CDR3 spans 14 amino acids. Germline V gene sequence: CDR1 DFQATT, CDR2 SNEGSKA (reference sequence). CDR3 residues: CSASGDFLSYEQYF. The CDR3 nucleotides are TGCAGTGCTAGTGGGGACTTCCTCTCCTACGAGCAGTACTTC.

The gene calls are TRBV7-9 and TRBJ2-5, with TRBD1 as a possible D gene (6 bases). This CDR3 is built from 16 residues. CDR1 is SEHNR, CDR2 FQNEAQ, per germline (reference sequence). V was cut by 5 bases and J by 4 bases, with 20 bases left in between. Here the CDR3 reads CASSALQGSPGETQYF. The CDR3 coding sequence is TGTGCCAGCAGCGCCCTACAGGGAAGCCCAGGAGAGACCCAGTACTTC.

This chain joins TRBV7-3 and TRBJ2-3; TRBD2 matches 8 bases. Trimming took 0 bases from V and 1 from J; bases not matched to a gene: 3. CDR3 length: 16 amino acids. Per germline, CDR1 SGHTA and CDR2 FQGTGA. The CDR3 loop is CASSLTLRGGTDTQYF. CDR3 DNA sequence: TGTGCCAGCAGCTTAACGTTGCGGGGGGGCACAGATACGCAGTATTTT.

This clonotype was seen a few times. This chain's CDR3 is CSASKRVLTGGWNQPQHF. The CDR3, as DNA: TGCAGTGCTAGTAAACGGGTCCTTACAGGGGGTTGGAATCAGCCCCAGCATTTT. The chain combines TRBV20-1 with TRBJ1-5; 8 bases match TRBD1. The CDR3 loop spans 18 amino acids. The junction had 17 bases not matched to a gene; V was cut back by 3 bases and J by 4 bases. Germline V lookup: CDR1 DFQATT, CDR2 SNEGSKA (reference sequence).

The V and J genes are TRBV5-1 and TRBJ2-3, with 8 bases identical to TRBD2. CDR3 size: 14 residues. Germline CDR1 SGHRS, CDR2 YFSETQ. Trimming cost V 4 bases and J 5 bases; bases outside gene matches: 6. The chain's CDR3 is CASSPAGVVDTQYF. The CDR3 coding sequence is TGCGCCAGCAGCCCAGCGGGGGTTGTAGATACGCAGTATTTT. The variable domain in full, completed from reference TRBV5-1 and TRBJ2-3, reads KAGVTQTPRYLIKTRGQQVTLSCSPISGHRSVSWYQQTPGQGLQFLFEYFSETQRNKGNFPGRFSGRQFSNSRSEMNVSTLELGDSALYLCASSPAGVVDTQYFGPGTRLTVL.

This clonotype was observed a handful of times. The V call is TRBV9, the J call TRBJ2-7; TRBD1 agrees at 7 bases. V gave up 4 bases and J gave up 2 bases; unmatched junction bases: 9. This CDR3 comprises 15 residues. Germline V gene data show CDR1 as SGDLS and CDR2 as YYNGEE. CDR3 DNA: TGTGCCAGCAGCCCCCCGGGACAGATCGCCTACGAGCAGTACTTC. This encodes CASSPPGQIAYEQYF.

This clonotype was picked up a small number of times. This chain links TRBV7-3 with TRBJ1-1; tentatively, D is TRBD1 (6 bases). The V gene lost 6 bases and the J gene lost 0 bases, with 14 bases spanning the gap. The CDR3 runs 15 residues. Germline V gene data show CDR1 as SGHTA and CDR2 as FQGTGA. In DNA, the CDR3 is TGTGCCAGCAGTAAGGACAGCCCTATGAACACTGAAGCTTTCTTT. This codes for CASSKDSPMNTEAFF.

This clonotype occurred a few times. The chain couples TRBV4-1 to TRBJ2-1; 7 bases are a match to TRBD2. Trimming took 0 bases from V and 4 from J; bases not matched to a gene: 6. Germline V gene data show CDR1 as MGHRA and CDR2 as YSYEKL. The CDR3 length is 16 residues. CDR3 amino acids: CASSQEATSRYNEQFF. In nucleotides, the CDR3 is TGCGCCAGCAGCCAAGAGGCGACTAGCCGGTACAATGAGCAGTTCTTC.

This rearrangement joins TRBV29-1 to TRBJ1-2; unclear D gene. The CDR3 sequence is 12 residues long. Germline CDR1 is SQVTM and CDR2 is ANQGSEA. V was pared by 0 bases and J by 8 bases, with 10 bases between. The chain's CDR3 is CSVEDLGWGYTF. CDR3 in DNA: TGCAGCGTTGAAGATCTGGGGTGGGGCTACACCTTC.

This clonotype occurred a few times. The gene calls are TRBV27 and TRBJ2-3; unclear D gene. This CDR3 has 14 residues. V was cut by 3 bases and J by 5 bases, with 12 bases left in between. The germline V gene has CDR1 MNHEY and CDR2 SMNVEV (reference sequence). CDR3 nucleotide sequence: TGTGCCAGCAGTTTCGGCTTAGTGGGAGATACGCAGTATTTT. Translating gives CASSFGLVGDTQYF.

This clonotype was seen more than once but under ten times. The gene calls are TRBV27 and TRBJ2-7; TRBD2 matches at 12 bases. This CDR3 spans 15 amino acids. Unmatched junction bases numbered 2, after V lost 2 bases and J lost 3 bases. Germline CDR1 MNHEY, CDR2 SMNVEV (reference sequence). This CDR3 is CASSLGLAGLYEQYF. The CDR3 nucleotides read TGTGCCAGCAGTTTAGGACTAGCGGGGCTCTACGAGCAGTACTTC.

The V call is TRBV6-4, the J call TRBJ2-7; D is unclear. This CDR3 has 13 amino acids. Deletions cut 5 bases from V and 5 bases from J, with 13 bases between. CDR1 is MRHNA, CDR2 SNTAGT, per germline. CDR3 amino acids: CASSTTASDEQYF. In nucleotides, the CDR3 is TGTGCCAGCAGTACTACAGCCTCGGACGAGCAGTACTTC.

This clonotype was counted only a few times. The chain couples TRBV3-1 to TRBJ2-2; D unresolved. V shed 4 bases and J shed 5 bases, with 8 bases lying between them. The CDR3 consists of 13 residues. Germline V gene lookup returns CDR1 LGHDT and CDR2 YNNKEL (reference sequence). The CDR3 nucleotides are TGTGCCAGCAGCCCCCTCTGGACCGGGGAGCTGTTTTTT. This codes for CASSPLWTGELFF.

With regard to this clonotype: The DNA is left out, because the CDR3 cannot be placed on it with certainty; the CDR3 is given as TCRdb lists it. CDR3 region: CASSSSTGYQPQHF. The V gene is TRBV12-3 or TRBV12-4, the J gene TRBJ1-5; the table's D call, TRBD1, was not checked against the DNA. The CDR3 contains 14 residues when both ends are counted.

The chain carries TRBV2 and TRBJ1-3; 8 bases match TRBD1. This CDR3 spans 14 amino acids. V trimming: 6 bases; J trimming: 4 bases; junction bases outside the gene matches: 5. Per the germline V gene, CDR1 is SNHLY and CDR2 is FYNNEI. The CDR3 reads CASSAGQAGNTIYF. The CDR3 DNA reads TGTGCCAGCAGCGCGGGACAGGCAGGAAACACCATATATTTT.

This clonotype was detected only a few times. The rearrangement uses TRBV5-1 and TRBJ2-5; D gene unclear. V gave up 4 bases and J gave up 5 bases, with 18 bases separating them. The CDR3 loop spans 15 amino acids. CDR1 and CDR2 from the germline V gene are SGHRS and YFSETQ. Here the CDR3 reads CASSPSQDFLETQYF. Here the CDR3 DNA reads TGCGCCAGCAGCCCATCTCAGGATTTTTTGGAGACCCAGTACTTC.

This chain links TRBV11-2 with TRBJ2-5; D gene unclear. Deletions cut 9 bases from V and 1 base from J, with 15 bases between. The CDR3 has 14 amino acids. Germline loops: CDR1 SGHAT, CDR2 FQNNGV. The DNA of the CDR3 is TGTGCCAGTCGCTTAAGGACGGGCCAAGAGACCCAGTACTTC. Translation gives CASRLRTGQETQYF.

The rearrangement uses TRBV27 and TRBJ2-1; 8 bases fit TRBD2. This CDR3 is 16 amino acids long. The germline V gene encodes CDR1 MNHEY and CDR2 SMNVEV (reference sequence). After removal of 4 bases from V and 2 bases from J, the junction contained 7 bases not matched to a gene. CDR3 bases: TGTGCCAGCAGTTCCCTACTAGCGGCTCCCTACAATGAGCAGTTCTTC. Translating it yields CASSSLLAAPYNEQFF.